Reported below is one T cell receptor (beta chain). The table lists this clonotype with a few counts. Its target antigen remains unknown. Within one base of it there is no much larger clone, and no base qualities were kept. Reads for this sample came from an Illumina NovaSeq 6000. Using 5'RACE with constant-segment primers, TCRalpha and TCRbeta cDNA libraries were constructed, with sample barcodes and unique molecular identifiers added in the process. RNA was extracted from every sample with Trizol reagent. Amplification of the libraries took two PCR steps, and the second step added a second sample barcode plus Illumina TruSeq adapters. Sequencing of the libraries was done on an Illumina NovaSeq, producing 2 x 150 bp paired-end reads. The original methods were these. Demultiplexing of reads and collapsing into UMI-guided consensus sequences were performed with migec v1.2.7. Using mixcr v2.1.11, UMI consensuses were aligned to TRA and TRB V and J templates and then assembled into clonotypes. Expanded or contracted clonotypes were those called significant by both edgeR and NoisET, with noise models trained on biological replicates. For edgeR calls, the thresholds were a false discovery rate-adjusted p below 0.01 and a log2 fold-change of 1. PCA with hierarchical clustering of max-normalized trajectories of the 1000 most abundant clonotypes was used as exploratory dynamics analysis. Separately sequenced CD4+ and CD8+ repertoires were used to assign the CD4 or CD8 phenotype of responding clones. The raw public data were reprocessed by TCRdb itself: fastp quality trimming at Q25, MiXCR clonotype calling, in-frame beta chains only. Identical CDR3 protein sequences are pooled into one entry, listed with their most common genes and DNA. For this entry, the V and J calls and clone size follow TCRdb and not the study's own pipeline. This sample lists about 200,000 distinct CDR3 sequences; around 9.1% were detected once. The top ten hold around 3.3% of the sample.

The CDR3 numbers 13 residues from cysteine through phenylalanine. Here the CDR3 DNA is all that survives: 39 bases in frame from base 1. CDR1 and CDR2 are drawn from the germline V gene: SGHRS, YFSETQ. Trimmed from V: 3 bases; trimmed from J: 9 bases; junction bases lacking a gene match: 5. This sample was taken from a study of T-cell memory formation after mild COVID-19 (dated by TCRdb to about 2021). Regarding the complete study: Most TCR sequence clusters were specific to one of the two donors. Two young, previously healthy adult volunteers made up the cohort, one male and one female. In a couple of donors, T-cell clones that expanded and contracted after mild COVID-19 were followed by sequencing TCRalpha and TCRbeta repertoires longitudinally. Overall results and qualifications from the work: SARS-CoV-2 specificity was not confirmed for the second-wave clones peaking on day 37. Contracting CD4+ clones were found mainly in CM and EM memory subsets, while CD8+ clones were enriched in EMRA. Only two mild cases were covered in the study, and larger cohorts including severe cases with pre-infection samples were considered necessary. Clones that contracted from day 15 to 85 showed balanced CD4/CD8 phenotypes, whereas a second wave of clones that expanded from day 15 to 37 leaned towards CD4+. Some responding clones were detected in pre-infection memory, which suggested that pre-existing cross-reactive memory T cells had joined the SARS-CoV-2 response.

Ficoll-Paque density gradient centrifugation was the method used to isolate PBMCs. The sequence came from a man between 18 and 29 years old who had mild COVID-19 (a few samples of this study predate the infection). The sample titles of this study are shuffled in the database, so cell type and time point are left out; the donor was told from shared clones. The rearrangement combines TRBV5-1 with TRBJ2-1, with TRBD2 identical over 8 junction bases. The sequenced sample consisted of PBMCs or a T cell subset sorted from them (not recorded which). The CDR3 protein is CASSSAGEIEQFF. The nucleotides read TGCGCCAGCAGCTCAGCGGGGGAGATTGAGCAGTTCTTC. Where the CDR3 stops, the reference TRBV5-1 and TRBJ2-1 genes take over; the full variable domain is KAGVTQTPRYLIKTRGQQVTLSCSPISGHRSVSWYQQTPGQGLQFLFEYFSETQRNKGNFPGRFSGRQFSNSRSEMNVSTLELGDSALYLCASSSAGEIEQFFGPGTRLTVL.